This T cell receptor (beta chain) was profiled in a study of blood T cell repertoires in COVID-19. The V end was cut by 7 bases, the J end by 4 bases, with 11 bases between. This CDR3 is built from 12 residues. CDR1 MNHEY and CDR2 SVGEGT come from the germline V gene. Clones were sequenced by immunoSEQ multiplex PCR, and TCRdb holds only the in-frame ones, with some missing. Of around 300,000 clones in the sample, about 90% were seen once. Sequencing was done on a sample of peripheral blood. The chain carries TRBV6-2 or TRBV6-3 and TRBJ2-7; D gene ambiguous. The origin of this receptor is a young woman with COVID-19, enrolled during active disease. The CDR3 DNA is TGTGCCAGCACCCCCACCGGGTACGAGCAGTACTTC. It codes for CASTPTGYEQYF.